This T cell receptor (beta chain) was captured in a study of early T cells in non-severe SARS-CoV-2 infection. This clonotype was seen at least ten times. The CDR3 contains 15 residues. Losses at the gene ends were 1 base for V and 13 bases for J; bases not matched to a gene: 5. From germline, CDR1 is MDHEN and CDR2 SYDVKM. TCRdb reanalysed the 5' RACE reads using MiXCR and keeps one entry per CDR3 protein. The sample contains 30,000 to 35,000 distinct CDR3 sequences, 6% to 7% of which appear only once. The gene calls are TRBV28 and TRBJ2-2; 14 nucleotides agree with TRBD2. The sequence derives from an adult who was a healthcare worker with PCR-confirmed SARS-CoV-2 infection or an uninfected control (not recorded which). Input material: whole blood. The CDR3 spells CASSLSGLAGGWLFF. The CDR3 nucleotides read TGTGCCAGCAGTTTATCAGGACTAGCGGGAGGTTGGCTGTTTTTT.